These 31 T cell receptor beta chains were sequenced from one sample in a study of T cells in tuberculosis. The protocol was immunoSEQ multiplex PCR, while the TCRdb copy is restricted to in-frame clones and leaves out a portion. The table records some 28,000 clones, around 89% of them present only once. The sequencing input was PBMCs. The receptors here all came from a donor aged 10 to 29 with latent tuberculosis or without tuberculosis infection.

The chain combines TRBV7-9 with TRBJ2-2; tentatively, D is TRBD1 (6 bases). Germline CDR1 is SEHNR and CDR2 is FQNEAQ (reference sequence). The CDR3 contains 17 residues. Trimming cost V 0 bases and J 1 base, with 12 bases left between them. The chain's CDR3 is CASSLAPRTENTGELFF. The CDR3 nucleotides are TGTGCCAGCAGCTTAGCCCCTCGGACAGAGAACACCGGGGAGCTGTTTTTT.

CDR3 sequence: CASSEGGTVNTEAFF. CDR3 DNA sequence: TGTGCCAGCAGTGAAGGGGGGACAGTCAACACTGAAGCTTTCTTT. The V gene is TRBV6-1, the J gene TRBJ1-1, with 7 bases identical to TRBD1. V was clipped by 1 base and J by 2 bases; unmatched bases: 4. Germline-derived CDR1 and CDR2 are MNHNS and SASEGT. The CDR3 is 15 amino acids.

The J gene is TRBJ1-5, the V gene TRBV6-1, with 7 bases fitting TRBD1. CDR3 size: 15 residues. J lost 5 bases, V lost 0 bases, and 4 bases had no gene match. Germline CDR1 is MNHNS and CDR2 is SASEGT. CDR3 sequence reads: CASSEAGGQYQPQHF. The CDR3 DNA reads TGTGCCAGCAGTGAAGCGGGGGGACAGTATCAGCCCCAGCATTTT.

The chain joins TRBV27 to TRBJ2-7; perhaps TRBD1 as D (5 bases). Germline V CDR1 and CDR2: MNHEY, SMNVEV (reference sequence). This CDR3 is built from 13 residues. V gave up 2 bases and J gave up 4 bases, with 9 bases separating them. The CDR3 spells CASSLKGSYEQYF. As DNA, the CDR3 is TGTGCCAGCAGTTTAAAGGGGTCGTACGAGCAGTACTTC.

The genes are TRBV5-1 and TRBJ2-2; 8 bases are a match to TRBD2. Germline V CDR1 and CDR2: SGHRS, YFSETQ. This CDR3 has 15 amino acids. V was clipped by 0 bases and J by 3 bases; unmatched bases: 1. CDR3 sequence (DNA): TGCGCCAGCAGCTTGGACGGGGGGGACACCGGGGAGCTGTTTTTT. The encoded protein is CASSLDGGDTGELFF.

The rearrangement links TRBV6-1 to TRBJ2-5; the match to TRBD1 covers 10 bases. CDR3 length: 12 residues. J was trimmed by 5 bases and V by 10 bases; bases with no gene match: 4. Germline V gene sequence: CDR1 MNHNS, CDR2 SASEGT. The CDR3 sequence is CATDRGRETQYF. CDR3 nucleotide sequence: TGTGCCACAGACAGGGGGCGGGAGACCCAGTACTTC.

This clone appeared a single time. CDR3 coding DNA: TGCGCCAGCAGCCCCAGGGGACGCTCCTACGAGCAGTACTTC. It is translated as CASSPRGRSYEQYF. The rearrangement joins TRBV4-1 to TRBJ2-7; a possible D gene is TRBD1 (6 bases). The V end lost 4 bases, the J end lost 0 bases, and 10 bases lay between the germline ends. Germline values: CDR1 MGHRA, CDR2 YSYEKL. This CDR3 comprises 14 residues.

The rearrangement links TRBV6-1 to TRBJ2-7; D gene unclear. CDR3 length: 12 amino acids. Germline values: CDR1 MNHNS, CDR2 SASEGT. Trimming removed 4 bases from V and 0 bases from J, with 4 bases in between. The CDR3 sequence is CASSVSSYEQYF. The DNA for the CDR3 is TGTGCCAGCAGTGTCAGCTCCTACGAGCAGTACTTC.

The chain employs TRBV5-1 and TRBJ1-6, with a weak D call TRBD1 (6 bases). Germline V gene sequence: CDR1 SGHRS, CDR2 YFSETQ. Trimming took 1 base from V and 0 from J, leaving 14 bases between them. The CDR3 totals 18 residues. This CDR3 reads CASSLRDTASSYNSPLHF. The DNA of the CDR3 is TGCGCCAGCAGCTTGAGGGACACGGCGAGCTCCTATAATTCACCCCTCCACTTT.

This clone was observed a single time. The CDR3 protein is CASSNRDRMTWSPLHF. CDR3 in DNA: TGTGCCAGTAGTAACCGGGACAGGATGACTTGGTCACCCCTCCACTTT. The chain links TRBV19 to TRBJ1-6, with 8 bases identical to TRBD1. Germline-derived CDR1 and CDR2 are LNHDA and SQIVND (reference sequence). With 4 bases clipped from V and 10 bases from J, the junction kept 12 bases outside the gene matches. The length of the CDR3 is 16 residues.

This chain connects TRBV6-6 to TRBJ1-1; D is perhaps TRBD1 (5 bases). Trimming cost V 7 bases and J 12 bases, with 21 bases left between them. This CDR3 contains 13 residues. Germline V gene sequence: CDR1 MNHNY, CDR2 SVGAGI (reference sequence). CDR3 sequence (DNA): TGTGCCAGCACCATCCCGGACACCCCAATTACTTTCTTT. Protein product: CASTIPDTPITFF.

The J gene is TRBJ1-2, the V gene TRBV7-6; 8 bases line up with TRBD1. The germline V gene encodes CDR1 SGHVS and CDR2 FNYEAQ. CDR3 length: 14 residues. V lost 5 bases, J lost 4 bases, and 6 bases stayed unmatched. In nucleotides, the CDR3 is TGTGCCAGCAGCGCCGACAGGGGCGTCTATGGCTACACCTTC. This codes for CASSADRGVYGYTF.

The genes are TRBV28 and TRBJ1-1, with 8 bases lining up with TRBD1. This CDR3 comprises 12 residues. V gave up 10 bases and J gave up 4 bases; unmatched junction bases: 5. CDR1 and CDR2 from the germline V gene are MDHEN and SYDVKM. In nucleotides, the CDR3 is TGTGCCACTAGACAGGGGAGCACTGAAGCTTTCTTT. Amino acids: CATRQGSTEAFF. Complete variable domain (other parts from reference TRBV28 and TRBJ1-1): DVKVTQSSRYLVKRTGEKVFLECVQDMDHENMFWYRQDPGLGLRLIYFSYDVKMKEKGDIPEGYSVSREKKERFSLILESASTNQTSMYLCATRQGSTEAFFGQGTRLTVV.

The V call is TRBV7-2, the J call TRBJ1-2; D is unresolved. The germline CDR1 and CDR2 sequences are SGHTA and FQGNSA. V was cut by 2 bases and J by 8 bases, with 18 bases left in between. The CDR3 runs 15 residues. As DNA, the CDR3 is TGTGCCAGCAGCTTAACCAGCGGCGGCCCATGGGGCTACACCTTC. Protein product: CASSLTSGGPWGYTF.

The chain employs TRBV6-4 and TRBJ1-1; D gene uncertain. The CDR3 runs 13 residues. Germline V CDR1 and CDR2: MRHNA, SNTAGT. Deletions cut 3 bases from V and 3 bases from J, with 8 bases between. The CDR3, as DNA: TGTGCCAGCAGTGAAAGCGCGGACACTGAAGCTTTCTTT. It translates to CASSESADTEAFF.

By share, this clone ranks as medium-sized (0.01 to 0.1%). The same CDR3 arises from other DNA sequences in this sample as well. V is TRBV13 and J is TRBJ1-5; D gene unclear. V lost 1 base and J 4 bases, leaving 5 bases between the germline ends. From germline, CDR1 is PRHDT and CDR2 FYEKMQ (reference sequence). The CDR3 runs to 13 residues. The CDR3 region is CASSLASNQPQHF. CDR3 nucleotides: TGTGCCAGCAGCTTAGCCAGTAATCAGCCCCAGCATTTT.

CDR3 amino acids: CASSLSPGLGGIDQPQHF. CDR3 DNA: TGTGCCAGCAGTTTATCCCCCGGTTTGGGGGGAATTGATCAGCCCCAGCATTTT. The V and J genes are TRBV28 and TRBJ1-5; a weak D match, TRBD1 (5 bases). V dropped 1 base and J dropped 5 bases, with 21 bases sitting between them. The length of the CDR3 is 18 residues. Germline V lookup: CDR1 MDHEN, CDR2 SYDVKM.

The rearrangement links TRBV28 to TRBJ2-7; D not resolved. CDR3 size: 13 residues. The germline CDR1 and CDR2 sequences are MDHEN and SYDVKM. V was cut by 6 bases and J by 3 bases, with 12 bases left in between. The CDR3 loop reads CASSLTQFYEQYF. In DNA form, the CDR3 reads TGTGCCAGCAGCCTCACCCAGTTCTACGAGCAGTACTTC.

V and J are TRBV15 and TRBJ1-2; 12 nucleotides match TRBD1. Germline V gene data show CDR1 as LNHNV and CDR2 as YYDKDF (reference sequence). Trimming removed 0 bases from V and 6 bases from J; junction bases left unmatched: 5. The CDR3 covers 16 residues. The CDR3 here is CATSRDLGTGGDGYTF. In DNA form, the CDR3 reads TGTGCCACCAGCAGAGATCTCGGGACAGGGGGCGATGGCTACACCTTC.

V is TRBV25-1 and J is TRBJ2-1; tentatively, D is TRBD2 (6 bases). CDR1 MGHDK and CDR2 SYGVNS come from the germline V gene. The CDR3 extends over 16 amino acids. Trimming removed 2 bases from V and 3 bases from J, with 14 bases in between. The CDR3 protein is CASSEGTSPNYNEQFF. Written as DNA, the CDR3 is TGTGCCAGCAGTGAAGGGACTTCCCCAAACTACAATGAGCAGTTCTTC.

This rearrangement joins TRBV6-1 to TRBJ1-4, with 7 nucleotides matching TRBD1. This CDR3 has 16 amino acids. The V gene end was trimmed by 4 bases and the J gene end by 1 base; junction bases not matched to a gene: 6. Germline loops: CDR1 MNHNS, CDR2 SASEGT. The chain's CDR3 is CASSGTGGITNEKLFF. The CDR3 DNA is TGTGCCAGCAGTGGGACAGGCGGCATAACTAATGAAAAACTGTTTTTT.

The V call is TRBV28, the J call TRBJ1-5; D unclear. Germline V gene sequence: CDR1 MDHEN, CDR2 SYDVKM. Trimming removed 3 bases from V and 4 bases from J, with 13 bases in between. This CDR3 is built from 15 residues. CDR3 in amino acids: CASSFDGSLNQPQHF. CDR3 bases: TGTGCCAGCAGTTTCGACGGGTCCCTAAATCAGCCCCAGCATTTT.

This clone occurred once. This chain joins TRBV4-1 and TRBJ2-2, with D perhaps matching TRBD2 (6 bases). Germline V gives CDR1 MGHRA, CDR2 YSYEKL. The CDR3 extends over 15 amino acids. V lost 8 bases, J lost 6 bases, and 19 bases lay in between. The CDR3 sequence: CASDKAPGVPGELFF. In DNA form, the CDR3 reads TGCGCCAGCGATAAGGCCCCGGGGGTCCCCGGGGAGCTGTTTTTT.

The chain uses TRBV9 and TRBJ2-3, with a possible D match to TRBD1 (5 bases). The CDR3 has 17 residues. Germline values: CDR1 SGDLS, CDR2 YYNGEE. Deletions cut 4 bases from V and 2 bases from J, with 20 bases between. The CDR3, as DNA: TGTGCCAGCAGCAAAGAGGACAACCAAATCCCCACAGATACGCAGTATTTT. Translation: CASSKEDNQIPTDTQYF.

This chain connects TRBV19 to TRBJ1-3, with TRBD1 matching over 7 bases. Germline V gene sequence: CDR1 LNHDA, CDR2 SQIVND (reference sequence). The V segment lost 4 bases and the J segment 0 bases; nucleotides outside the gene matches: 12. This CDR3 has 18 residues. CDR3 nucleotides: TGTGCCAGTAGTACACCTAAGGACAGGACCTACTCTGGAAACACCATATATTTT. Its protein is CASSTPKDRTYSGNTIYF.

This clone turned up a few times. The CDR3 DNA sequence: TGTGCCATCAGTGAGTCAGCTTACGAGCAGTACTTC. Amino acids: CAISESAYEQYF. The rearrangement links TRBV10-3 to TRBJ2-7; no definite D call. V lost 0 bases to trimming and J lost 4 bases, with 4 bases between them. This CDR3 contains 12 residues. CDR1 is ENHRY and CDR2 is SYGVKD in the germline V gene.

CDR3 coding DNA: TGTGCCAGCAGCCCAGACCCGGGATCCGCACCCCTCCACTTT. Its protein is CASSPDPGSAPLHF. The rearrangement joins TRBV7-2 to TRBJ1-6; D ambiguous. Germline V gene lookup returns CDR1 SGHTA and CDR2 FQGNSA. The V end lost 5 bases, the J end lost 11 bases, and 16 bases lay between the germline ends. This CDR3 region has 14 residues.

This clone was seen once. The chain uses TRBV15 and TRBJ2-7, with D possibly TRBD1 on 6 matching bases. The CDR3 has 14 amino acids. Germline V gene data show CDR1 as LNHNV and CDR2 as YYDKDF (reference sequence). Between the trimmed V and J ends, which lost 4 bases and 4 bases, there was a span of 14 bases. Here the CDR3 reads CATSISAGAYEQYF. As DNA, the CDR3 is TGTGCCACCAGCATCTCCGCAGGGGCGTACGAGCAGTACTTC.

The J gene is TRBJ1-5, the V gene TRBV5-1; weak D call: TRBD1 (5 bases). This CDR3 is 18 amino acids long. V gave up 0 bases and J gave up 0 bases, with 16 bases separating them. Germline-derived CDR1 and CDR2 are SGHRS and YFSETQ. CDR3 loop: CASSLVAGGLYSNQPQHF. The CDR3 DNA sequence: TGCGCCAGCAGCTTGGTAGCGGGGGGTTTGTATAGCAATCAGCCCCAGCATTTT.

CDR3 in DNA: TGCGCCAGCAGCCAAGATGGGTCTTGGGCTGGCTACACCTTC. This codes for CASSQDGSWAGYTF. J is TRBJ1-2 and V is TRBV4-3; D gene uncertain. V was cut by 0 bases and J by 7 bases, with 12 bases left in between. This CDR3 contains 14 residues. Germline CDR1 is LGHNA and CDR2 is YSLEER.

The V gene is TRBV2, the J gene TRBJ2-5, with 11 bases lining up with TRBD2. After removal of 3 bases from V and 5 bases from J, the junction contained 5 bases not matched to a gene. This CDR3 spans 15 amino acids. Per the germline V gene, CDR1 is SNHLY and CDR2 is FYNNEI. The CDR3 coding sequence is TGTGCCAGCAGTGACGGGACTAGCGGTCTCGAGACCCAGTACTTC. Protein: CASSDGTSGLETQYF.